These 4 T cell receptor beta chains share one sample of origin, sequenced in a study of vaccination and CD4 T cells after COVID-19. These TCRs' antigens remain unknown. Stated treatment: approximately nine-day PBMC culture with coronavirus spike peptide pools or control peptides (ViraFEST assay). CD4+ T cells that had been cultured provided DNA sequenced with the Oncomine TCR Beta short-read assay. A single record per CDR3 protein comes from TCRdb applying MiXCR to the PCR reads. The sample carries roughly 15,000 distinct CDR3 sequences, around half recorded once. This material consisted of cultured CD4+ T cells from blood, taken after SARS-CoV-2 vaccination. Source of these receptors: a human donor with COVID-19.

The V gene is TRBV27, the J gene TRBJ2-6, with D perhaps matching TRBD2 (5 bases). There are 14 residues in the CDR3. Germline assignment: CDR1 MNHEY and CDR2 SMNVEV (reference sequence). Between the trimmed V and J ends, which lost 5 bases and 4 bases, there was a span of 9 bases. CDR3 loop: CASSTRVGANVLTF. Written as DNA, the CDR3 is TGTGCCAGCAGTACGCGGGTAGGGGCCAACGTCCTGACTTTC.

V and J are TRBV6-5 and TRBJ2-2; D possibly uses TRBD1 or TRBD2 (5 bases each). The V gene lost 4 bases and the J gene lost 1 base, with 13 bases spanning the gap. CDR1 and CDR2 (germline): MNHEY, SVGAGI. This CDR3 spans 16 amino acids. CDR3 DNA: TGTGCCAGCAGTTCCATTGGGGGTGTGAACACCGGGGAGCTGTTTTTT. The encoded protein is CASSSIGGVNTGELFF.

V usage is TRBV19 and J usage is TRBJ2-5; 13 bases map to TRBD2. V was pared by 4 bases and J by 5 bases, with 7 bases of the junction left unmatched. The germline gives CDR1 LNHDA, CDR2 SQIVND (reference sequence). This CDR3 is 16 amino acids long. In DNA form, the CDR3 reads TGTGCCAGTAGTAGCGGACTAGCGGGAGCTCGGGAGACCCAGTACTTC. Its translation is CASSSGLAGARETQYF. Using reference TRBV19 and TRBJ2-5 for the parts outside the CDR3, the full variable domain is DGGITQSPKYLFRKEGQNVTLSCEQNLNHDAMYWYRQDPGQGLRLIYYSQIVNDFQKGDIAEGYSVSREKKESFPLTVTSAQKNPTAFYLCASSSGLAGARETQYFGPGTRLLVL.

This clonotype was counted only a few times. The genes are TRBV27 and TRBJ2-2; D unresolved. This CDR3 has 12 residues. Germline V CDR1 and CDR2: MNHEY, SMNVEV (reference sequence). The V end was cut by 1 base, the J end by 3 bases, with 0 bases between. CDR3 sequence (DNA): TGTGCCAGCAGTTTATACACCGGGGAGCTGTTTTTT. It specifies CASSLYTGELFF.